Listed here are 25 T cell receptor beta chains from one sample, sequenced in a study of blood T cell repertoires in COVID-19. Using immunoSEQ multiplex PCR, the repertoire was profiled, and TCRdb retains in-frame clones only, with some absent. This table has hundreds of thousands of clones, roughly 84% appearing once. Sequencing was carried out using peripheral blood. The source of these receptors is a woman aged 40 to 50 who had recovered from COVID-19.

The J gene is TRBJ1-4, the V gene TRBV7-9; D is undetermined. The V end was cut by 4 bases, the J end by 4 bases, with 7 bases between. CDR1 SEHNR and CDR2 FQNEAQ come from the germline V gene (reference sequence). The CDR3 spans 13 residues. CDR3 residues: CASSYQINEKLFF. DNA of the CDR3: TGTGCCAGCAGCTATCAGATTAATGAAAAACTGTTTTTT.

This clone was detected once. An end of the junction differs from the germline gene, which may be a read error. The CDR3 region has the DNA TGCGCCAGCAGTCAACGGGGGAAAGGGGAGGGGAGTAACACCAGGGAGCTGTTTTTT. Translating it yields CASSQRGKGEGSNTRELFF. This chain connects TRBV23-1 to TRBJ2-2; 7 nucleotides align to TRBD2. TRBV23-1 falls under the ORF class, with uncertain function. The CDR3 is 19 residues long.

This sequence joins TRBV7-8 and TRBJ1-1; 7 bases are a match to TRBD1. Germline CDR1 is SGHVS and CDR2 is FQNEAQ. The trim removed 4 bases at V and 0 bases at J, leaving 5 bases unmatched. CDR3 size: 15 residues. The CDR3 coding sequence is TGTGCCAGCAGCTCGGTGGGACAGATGAACACTGAAGCTTTCTTT. Translated: CASSSVGQMNTEAFF.

This sequence joins TRBV5-6 and TRBJ2-5; TRBD1 might be the D (6 bases). The CDR3 loop spans 13 amino acids. Between the trimmed V and J ends, which lost 3 bases and 2 bases, there was a span of 8 bases. Germline CDR1 is SGHDT and CDR2 is YYEEEE. CDR3 protein: CASSSQGQETQYF. CDR3 in DNA: TGTGCCAGCAGCTCACAGGGTCAAGAGACCCAGTACTTC.

This chain uses TRBV4-2 with TRBJ2-2, with 7 bases identical to TRBD1. V gave up 0 bases and J gave up 4 bases; unmatched junction bases: 11. The CDR3 is 18 amino acids. Germline V gene data show CDR1 as LGHNA and CDR2 as YNFKEQ. The CDR3 DNA reads as TGTGCCAGCAGCCAAGATGATGGACAGGCGGTCCCCACCGGGGAGCTGTTTTTT. This gives the protein CASSQDDGQAVPTGELFF.

This clone was counted a single time. The chain carries TRBV7-2 and TRBJ2-3; a weak D match, TRBD2 (5 bases). V was clipped by 1 base and J by 5 bases, with 10 bases between them. The CDR3 is 14 amino acids. The V gene's germline CDR1 is SGHTA and CDR2 FQGNSA. The CDR3: CASSLVFSGDTQYF. The CDR3 DNA sequence: TGTGCCAGCAGCTTAGTATTCAGCGGAGATACGCAGTATTTT.

This clone turned up a few times. The J gene is TRBJ1-5, the V gene TRBV27; D may be TRBD1 (5 bases). The CDR3 covers 13 residues. Trimming shortened V by 8 bases and J by 3 bases, and 11 bases separated the two germline ends. The germline V gene encodes CDR1 MNHEY and CDR2 SMNVEV (reference sequence). CDR3 protein: CASCSGSNQPQHF. CDR3 DNA sequence: TGTGCCAGCTGTTCAGGGTCCAATCAGCCCCAGCATTTT.

CDR3 sequence: CASSLNVEVRYGYTF. As DNA, the CDR3 is TGTGCCAGCAGCTTAAATGTTGAGGTCCGCTATGGCTACACCTTC. The J gene is TRBJ1-2, the V gene TRBV5-4; D is ambiguous. This CDR3 has 15 amino acids. The V gene lost 2 bases and the J gene lost 4 bases, with 15 bases spanning the gap. Per the germline V gene, CDR1 is SGHNT and CDR2 is YYREEE (reference sequence).

The J gene is TRBJ1-2, the V gene TRBV19; tentatively, D is TRBD1 (5 bases). This CDR3 has 14 residues. V was shortened by 2 bases and J by 0 bases, with 7 bases between the two germline ends. Germline V lookup: CDR1 LNHDA, CDR2 SQIVND (reference sequence). The CDR3 sequence: CASSIQGSNYGYTF. The CDR3, as DNA: TGTGCCAGTAGTATACAGGGCTCTAACTATGGCTACACCTTC.

This chain uses TRBV6-5 with TRBJ2-5; TRBD2 aligns across 8 bases. V lost 6 bases, J lost 6 bases, and 9 bases stayed unmatched. The CDR3 extends over 14 amino acids. Germline CDR1 reads MNHEY; CDR2 reads SVGAGI. The CDR3 nucleotides read TGTGCCAGCAGGACTGCGGGGGGCGCGAAGACCCAGTACTTC. Translation gives CASRTAGGAKTQYF.

In its sample, this clone was seen once. J is TRBJ2-2 and V is TRBV4-2; 16 bases line up with TRBD2. Trimming at V came to 4 bases and at J to 3 bases, leaving 5 bases not matched to a gene. CDR1 is LGHNA, CDR2 YNFKEQ, per germline. The CDR3 runs 18 residues. CDR3 in amino acids: CASSPLGLAGGYTGELFF. CDR3 sequence (DNA): TGTGCCAGCAGCCCTCTGGGACTAGCGGGGGGGTACACCGGGGAGCTGTTTTTT.

The chain carries TRBV20-1 and TRBJ2-3; weak D call: TRBD1 (6 bases). Deletions cut 3 bases from V and 0 bases from J, with 13 bases between. This CDR3 is 15 amino acids long. CDR1 DFQATT and CDR2 SNEGSKA come from the germline V gene (reference sequence). CDR3 protein: CSASYGQHSTDTQYF. The CDR3 DNA reads as TGCAGTGCTAGTTACGGACAGCACAGCACAGATACGCAGTATTTT.

A few counts support this clone. This rearrangement joins TRBV19 to TRBJ1-6; D gene ambiguous. Germline CDR1 and CDR2: LNHDA and SQIVND (reference sequence). Trimming took off 2 bases at V and 4 bases at J, with 9 bases between the two ends. This CDR3 has 15 amino acids. DNA for the CDR3: TGTGCCAGTAGTATATACGGCGGATATAATTCACCCCTCCACTTT. It encodes CASSIYGGYNSPLHF.

This rearrangement joins TRBV29-1 to TRBJ2-3; perhaps TRBD2 as D (5 bases). V lost 7 bases, J lost 0 bases, and 5 bases lay in between. The V gene's germline CDR1 is SQVTM and CDR2 ANQGSEA. This CDR3 is built from 11 residues. The CDR3: CSGGSTDTQYF. The CDR3 DNA follows: TGCAGCGGCGGGAGCACAGATACGCAGTATTTT.

The chain has TRBV19 and TRBJ2-7; D may be TRBD2 (5 bases). V lost 5 bases, J lost 0 bases, and 11 bases lay in between. The CDR3 has 14 amino acids. Per germline, CDR1 LNHDA and CDR2 SQIVND (reference sequence). The CDR3 region is CASSPGGSSYEQYF. The DNA for the CDR3 is TGTGCCAGTAGTCCCGGAGGCAGCTCCTACGAGCAGTACTTC.

The chain recombines TRBV6-5 with TRBJ1-5; TRBD1 agrees at 8 bases. The CDR3 totals 15 residues. Germline CDR1 reads MNHEY; CDR2 reads SVGAGI. Losses at the gene ends were 8 bases for V and 2 bases for J; bases not matched to a gene: 8. The DNA for the CDR3 is TGTGCCAGCCTACGACTGGGACAGGGCAATCAGCCCCAGCATTTT. Its protein is CASLRLGQGNQPQHF.

This clone was observed a handful of times. This chain links TRBV11-2 with TRBJ2-3; TRBD2 might be the D (5 bases). Trimming stripped 1 base from V and 8 bases from J, with 13 bases between. CDR3 length equals 14 residues. The germline CDR1 and CDR2 sequences are SGHAT and FQNNGV. The CDR3 region has the DNA TGTGCCAGCAGCTTAGCACTGAGGGCGACTACGCAGTATTTT. Translated, it gives CASSLALRATTQYF.

This chain connects TRBV18 to TRBJ2-7, with 8 bases that match TRBD1. Germline CDR1 KGHSH, CDR2 LQKENI. CDR3 length equals 17 residues. The trim removed 4 bases at V and 3 bases at J, leaving 14 bases unmatched. CDR3 amino acids: CASSLARTGSQIYEQYF. CDR3 nucleotide sequence: TGTGCCAGCTCACTTGCCCGGACAGGGTCTCAAATCTACGAGCAGTACTTC.

The chain is built from TRBV7-2 and TRBJ2-5, with 7 positions matching TRBD2. This CDR3 region has 14 residues. Germline CDR1 SGHTA, CDR2 FQGNSA. Trimming took 5 bases from V and 2 from J; bases not matched to a gene: 5. The CDR3 protein is CASSTWTRQETQYF. The CDR3 coding sequence is TGTGCCAGCAGCACATGGACTAGGCAAGAGACCCAGTACTTC. The complete variable domain, with remaining parts taken from reference TRBV7-2 and TRBJ2-5, reads GAGVSQSPSNKVTEKGKDVELRCDPISGHTALYWYRQSLGQGLEFLIYFQGNSAPDKSGLPSDRFSAERTGGSVSTLTIQRTQQEDSAVYLCASSTWTRQETQYFGPGTRLLVL.

The gene calls are TRBV19 and TRBJ2-5; 9 bases fit TRBD1. This CDR3 has 14 residues. Per the germline V gene, CDR1 is LNHDA and CDR2 is SQIVND (reference sequence). J lost 5 bases, V lost 5 bases, and 6 bases had no gene match. The CDR3 loop is CASSGWTGDETQYF. In DNA form, the CDR3 reads TGTGCCAGTAGTGGTTGGACAGGGGATGAGACCCAGTACTTC.

This chain links TRBV2 with TRBJ2-6; possibly TRBD1 for D (6 bases). V gave up 1 base and J gave up 4 bases, with 11 bases separating them. CDR3 size: 16 residues. CDR1 and CDR2 from the germline V gene are SNHLY and FYNNEI. The CDR3 sequence is CASSEDRAPGANVLTF. In DNA, the CDR3 is TGTGCCAGCAGTGAAGACAGGGCACCGGGGGCCAACGTCCTGACTTTC.

The rearrangement uses TRBV11-2 and TRBJ2-7, with a tentative D call TRBD1 (5 bases). The CDR3 totals 14 residues. The germline V and J ends were trimmed by 1 base and 0 bases, with 7 bases remaining between them. Germline assignment: CDR1 SGHAT and CDR2 FQNNGV. The CDR3 nucleotides read TGTGCCAGCAGCTTAGCAGGGAACTCCTACGAGCAGTACTTC. This codes for CASSLAGNSYEQYF.

The chain joins TRBV10-3 to TRBJ1-4; perhaps TRBD1 as D (6 bases). V lost 4 bases to trimming and J lost 7 bases, with 16 bases between them. This CDR3 contains 15 residues. From germline, CDR1 is ENHRY and CDR2 SYGVKD. The CDR3 nucleotides are TGTGCCATCAGTGGGGGGCAGGGTGACGGTGAAAAACTGTTTTTT. It is translated as CAISGGQGDGEKLFF.

This clone was counted a few times. J is TRBJ1-2 and V is TRBV6-6; 7 nucleotides match TRBD1. This CDR3 is 14 amino acids long. In germline, CDR1 is MNHNY, CDR2 SVGAGI (reference sequence). The J segment lost 0 bases and the V segment lost 6 bases, leaving 4 bases of the junction unmatched. CDR3 coding DNA: TGTGCCAGCAGCTGGGACAGCACTAACTATGGCTACACCTTC. Protein product: CASSWDSTNYGYTF.

The CDR3 sequence is CASSPDRGSGELFF. CDR3 sequence (DNA): TGTGCCAGCAGCCCGGACAGGGGGTCCGGGGAGCTGTTTTTT. The chain links TRBV6-5 to TRBJ2-2, with 10 bases that match TRBD1. Germline V gives CDR1 MNHEY, CDR2 SVGAGI. This CDR3 region has 14 residues. J gave up 6 bases and V 6 bases, and 4 bases lay outside the gene matches.